The rows below give T cell receptor beta chains drawn from one sample of a study of cytomegalovirus exposure and HLA in healthy donors. Sequenced by immunoSEQ multiplex PCR; TCRdb stores in-frame clones only, minus some. The sample includes around 150,000 clones, 70% to 80% of them seen just once. Sequenced material: PBMCs. The origin of the receptors is a man in his sixties in good health and CMV-seronegative. CDR3s include the opening cysteine and the closing phenylalanine or tryptophan. The D gene is left open where the match is weak. Where a row states a size, it is once, few, many or the class of an expanded clone; other rows omit it.

j_call | v_call | d_call | clone_size | cdr3_aa | cdr3_nt
TRBJ2-7 | TRBV5-4 | TRBD1 | - | CASSFRDRGPYEQYF | TGTGCCAGCAGCTTCCGGGACAGGGGGCCCTACGAGCAGTACTTC
TRBJ2-7 | TRBV28 | - | - | CASTPGQSYEQYF | TGTGCCAGCACCCCAGGACAGTCCTACGAGCAGTACTTC
TRBJ2-7 | TRBV10-3 | - | - | CAISVAGLGEQYF | TGTGCCATCAGTGTAGCTGGCTTAGGCGAGCAGTACTTC
TRBJ2-5 | TRBV6-5 | - | - | CASSFSWVSQGETQYF | TGTGCCAGCAGTTTTTCTTGGGTCTCTCAGGGAGAGACCCAGTACTTC
TRBJ2-5 | TRBV18 | - | once | CASSPMTAGQETQYF | TGTGCCAGCTCACCAATGACAGCCGGCCAAGAGACCCAGTACTTC
TRBJ2-7 | TRBV6-5 | - | few | CASSPQGGAYEQYF | TGTGCCAGCAGTCCCCAGGGGGGAGCCTACGAGCAGTACTTC
TRBJ2-7 | TRBV5-4 | - | - | CASSPRQGAYEQYF | TGTGCCAGCAGCCCGCGCCAGGGCGCCTACGAGCAGTACTTC
TRBJ1-6 | TRBV25-1 | - | - | CASSEVPSGSPLHF | TGTGCCAGCAGTGAGGTACCCTCGGGATCACCCCTCCACTTT
TRBJ1-3 | TRBV7-2 | - | few | CASSLGAGSGNTIYF | TGTGCCAGCAGCTTAGGGGCAGGCTCTGGAAACACCATATATTTT
TRBJ2-7 | TRBV2 | TRBD2 | - | CASSALLPAGFEQYF | TGTGCCAGCAGTGCCCTCCTCCCAGCGGGATTCGAGCAGTACTTC
TRBJ2-1 | TRBV7-9 | - | - | CASSFFTDNEQFF | TGTGCCAGCAGCTTCTTCACAGACAATGAGCAGTTCTTC
TRBJ2-7 | TRBV10-3 | TRBD2 | once | CAIGLAGNEQYF | TGTGCCATCGGACTAGCGGGGAACGAGCAGTACTTC
TRBJ1-1 | TRBV18 | - | - | CASSPYSDAGVEAFF | TGTGCCAGCTCACCATATTCCGACGCGGGGGTGGAAGCTTTCTTT
TRBJ1-3 | TRBV7-2 | - | - | CASSLSVGGTGNTIYF | TGTGCCAGCAGCTTAAGCGTAGGGGGAACTGGAAACACCATATATTTT
TRBJ2-7 | TRBV27 | - | few | CASSLAAAPSYEQYF | TGTGCCAGCAGTTTAGCAGCGGCGCCCTCCTACGAGCAGTACTTC
TRBJ1-4 | TRBV2 | - | - | CASRTPGLFEKLFF | TGTGCCAGCAGAACCCCGGGACTGTTTGAAAAACTGTTTTTT
TRBJ1-1 | TRBV5-1 | - | - | CASRPREDTEAFF | TGCGCCAGCCGTCCCCGGGAGGACACTGAAGCTTTCTTT
TRBJ1-2 | TRBV4-3 | - | - | CASSLRGAVPNYGYTF | TGCGCCAGCAGCCTCCGTGGGGCGGTTCCTAACTATGGCTACACCTTC
TRBJ1-5 | TRBV19 | TRBD1 | - | CASRRAGGFTSNQPQHF | TGTGCCAGTAGAAGGGCAGGGGGTTTCACTAGCAATCAGCCCCAGCATTTT
TRBJ2-7 | TRBV2 | - | few | CASKVAEPHTYEQYF | TGTGCCAGCAAGGTAGCGGAACCCCATACCTACGAGCAGTACTTC
TRBJ1-1 | TRBV6-5 | - | once | CASSYQGVTEAFF | TGTGCCAGCAGTTACCAGGGTGTCACTGAAGCTTTCTTT
TRBJ2-4 | TRBV11-3 | - | few | CASSLGTENIQYF | TGTGCCAGCAGCTTAGGGACAGAAAACATTCAGTACTTC
TRBJ2-7 | TRBV6-5 | - | - | CASSETRDSYEQYF | TGTGCCAGCAGTGAGACCCGGGACTCCTACGAGCAGTACTTC
TRBJ2-1 | TRBV27 | - | - | CASSSLPGSNEQFF | TGTGCCAGCAGTTCCCTACCCGGGAGTAATGAGCAGTTCTTC
TRBJ2-5 | TRBV7-3 | TRBD2 | - | CASSMRLAGKETQYF | TGTGCCAGCAGCATGCGACTAGCGGGGAAGGAGACCCAGTACTTC
TRBJ1-2 | TRBV9 | TRBD1 | - | CASSVVGTGGLGGYTF | TGTGCCAGCAGCGTAGTAGGGACAGGGGGCCTCGGTGGCTACACCTTC
TRBJ2-7 | TRBV5-1 | TRBD1 | - | CASSYGQGAIYEQYF | TGCGCCAGCAGCTACGGACAGGGAGCCATCTACGAGCAGTACTTC
TRBJ2-1 | TRBV29-1 | TRBD1 | - | CSVEVTGVYNEQFF | TGCAGCGTTGAAGTGACAGGGGTGTACAATGAGCAGTTCTTC